A selection of T cell receptor beta chains follows, all from one sample in a study of T cells in Graves' hyperthyroidism and ophthalmopathy. Each CDR3 protein gets one entry after TCRdb re-called the multiplex PCR reads with MiXCR. There are around 800,000 distinct CDR3 sequences in the sample; around 39% occur only once, and 8.9% lies in the top ten. The sequenced sample consisted of blood. Source of these receptors: a man aged 18 to 35 with Graves' hyperthyroidism. CDR3s include the opening cysteine and the closing phenylalanine or tryptophan. Each record gives: clone size, D gene, J gene, V gene, CDR3 protein, CDR3 DNA. D genes are given only for firm matches. Only some rows state a clone size, as once, few, many or a class for expanded clones.

clone size: .; D gene: .; J gene: TRBJ1-5; V gene: TRBV29-1; CDR3 protein: CSAVGEGLAQPQHF; CDR3 DNA: TGCAGCGCTGTCGGAGAGGGGTTGGCCCAGCCCCAGCATTTT
clone size: .; D gene: .; J gene: TRBJ2-3; V gene: TRBV4-1; CDR3 protein: CASSQGPTDTQYF; CDR3 DNA: TGCGCCAGCAGCCAGGGTCCCACAGATACGCAGTATTTT
clone size: .; D gene: TRBD1; J gene: TRBJ1-4; V gene: TRBV20-1; CDR3 protein: CSASRGPQGKLFF; CDR3 DNA: TGCAGTGCCAGCAGGGGGCCTCAGGGAAAACTGTTTTTT
clone size: many; D gene: .; J gene: TRBJ1-3; V gene: TRBV15; CDR3 protein: CATSRWRAGISGNTIYF; CDR3 DNA: TGTGCCACCAGCAGGTGGAGGGCAGGGATCTCTGGAAACACCATATATTTT
clone size: .; D gene: .; J gene: TRBJ1-1; V gene: TRBV6-5; CDR3 protein: CASSYTIGTEAFF; CDR3 DNA: TGTGCCAGCAGTTACACAATAGGCACTGAAGCTTTCTTT
clone size: many; D gene: .; J gene: TRBJ1-1; V gene: TRBV2; CDR3 protein: CATTQRITNTEAFF; CDR3 DNA: TGTGCCACTACCCAACGGATAACCAACACTGAAGCTTTCTTT
clone size: .; D gene: TRBD1; J gene: TRBJ2-7; V gene: TRBV7-2; CDR3 protein: CASSIMTGGYEQYF; CDR3 DNA: TGTGCCAGCAGCATCATGACAGGGGGGTACGAGCAGTACTTC
clone size: once; D gene: TRBD1; J gene: TRBJ1-5; V gene: TRBV7-4; CDR3 protein: CASSQGGRFNQPQHF; CDR3 DNA: TGTGCCAGCAGCCAAGGGGGCAGGTTCAATCAGCCCCAGCATTTT
clone size: .; D gene: .; J gene: TRBJ1-6; V gene: TRBV4-1; CDR3 protein: CASSHIGVDSPLHF; CDR3 DNA: TGCGCCAGCAGCCATATAGGGGTGGATTCACCCCTCCACTTT
clone size: .; D gene: .; J gene: TRBJ1-4; V gene: TRBV2; CDR3 protein: CASNLIRTNEKLFF; CDR3 DNA: TGTGCCAGCAACTTGATCAGGACTAATGAAAAACTGTTTTTT
clone size: many; D gene: .; J gene: TRBJ1-1; V gene: TRBV29-1; CDR3 protein: CSATLDPGSTEAFF; CDR3 DNA: TGCAGCGCCACACTAGACCCCGGGTCCACTGAAGCTTTCTTT
clone size: .; D gene: TRBD1; J gene: TRBJ1-1; V gene: TRBV7-9; CDR3 protein: CASSSDRENLGAFF; CDR3 DNA: TGTGCCAGCAGTTCGGACAGGGAAAACTTGGGAGCTTTCTTT
clone size: few; D gene: .; J gene: TRBJ2-7; V gene: TRBV7-9; CDR3 protein: CASSLMNNYEQYF; CDR3 DNA: TGTGCCAGCAGCTTAATGAACAACTACGAGCAGTACTTC
clone size: many; D gene: .; J gene: TRBJ1-2; V gene: TRBV2; CDR3 protein: CASTSPGGYTF; CDR3 DNA: TGTGCCAGCACCTCCCCCGGGGGCTACACCTTC
clone size: many; D gene: .; J gene: TRBJ1-2; V gene: TRBV29-1; CDR3 protein: CSVEREYGYTF; CDR3 DNA: TGCAGCGTTGAAAGGGAATATGGCTACACCTTC
clone size: few; D gene: TRBD1; J gene: TRBJ2-5; V gene: TRBV2; CDR3 protein: CASSEGRQGRSETQYF; CDR3 DNA: TGTGCCAGCAGTGAAGGGAGACAGGGAAGGTCTGAGACCCAGTACTTC
clone size: .; D gene: TRBD1; J gene: TRBJ1-5; V gene: TRBV20-1; CDR3 protein: CSASLWTGGWWENQPQHF; CDR3 DNA: TGCAGTGCCTCCTTGTGGACAGGGGGATGGTGGGAAAATCAGCCCCAGCATTTT
clone size: many; D gene: .; J gene: TRBJ2-5; V gene: TRBV29-1; CDR3 protein: CSVAREETQYF; CDR3 DNA: TGCAGCGTTGCCAGGGAAGAGACCCAGTACTTC
clone size: .; D gene: .; J gene: TRBJ1-6; V gene: TRBV5-1; CDR3 protein: CASSWRLAYNSPLHF; CDR3 DNA: TGCGCCAGCAGCTGGAGGCTCGCCTATAATTCACCCCTCCACTTT
clone size: .; D gene: TRBD1; J gene: TRBJ1-1; V gene: TRBV7-3; CDR3 protein: CASSLYAGGEGEAFF; CDR3 DNA: TGTGCCAGCAGCTTATACGCAGGGGGCGAAGGTGAAGCTTTCTTT
clone size: many; D gene: .; J gene: TRBJ1-5; V gene: TRBV29-1; CDR3 protein: CSVGGVSNQPQHF; CDR3 DNA: TGCAGCGTTGGGGGAGTTAGCAATCAGCCCCAGCATTTT
clone size: .; D gene: .; J gene: TRBJ1-2; V gene: TRBV19; CDR3 protein: CATYHTAQSYGYTF; CDR3 DNA: TGTGCCACCTATCACACAGCCCAGTCATATGGCTACACCTTC
clone size: many; D gene: TRBD1; J gene: TRBJ1-3; V gene: TRBV5-1; CDR3 protein: CASSLVTGAGNTIYF; CDR3 DNA: TGCGCCAGCAGCTTGGTCACAGGGGCTGGAAACACCATATATTTT
clone size: .; D gene: .; J gene: TRBJ2-7; V gene: TRBV29-1; CDR3 protein: CSVDREHEQYF; CDR3 DNA: TGCAGCGTTGACAGGGAACACGAGCAGTACTTC
clone size: many; D gene: .; J gene: TRBJ1-1; V gene: TRBV20-1; CDR3 protein: CSANRGGGTEAFF; CDR3 DNA: TGCAGTGCGAATCGTGGGGGGGGCACTGAAGCTTTCTTT
clone size: .; D gene: .; J gene: TRBJ2-5; V gene: TRBV11-2; CDR3 protein: CASSRGLRQETQYF; CDR3 DNA: TGTGCCAGCAGCCGCGGGTTACGCCAAGAGACCCAATACTTC
clone size: many; D gene: .; J gene: TRBJ2-2; V gene: TRBV29-1; CDR3 protein: CSVEADTGELFF; CDR3 DNA: TGCAGCGTTGAAGCAGACACCGGGGAGCTGTTTTTT
clone size: few; D gene: .; J gene: TRBJ1-6; V gene: TRBV7-2; CDR3 protein: CASSLAPTATYSPLHF; CDR3 DNA: TGTGCCAGCAGCTTAGCCCCCACAGCGACCTATTCACCCCTCCACTTT
clone size: .; D gene: .; J gene: TRBJ2-7; V gene: TRBV7-9; CDR3 protein: CASSRQTRGEQYF; CDR3 DNA: TGTGCCAGCAGCCGGCAAACCAGGGGCGAGCAGTACTTC
clone size: .; D gene: .; J gene: TRBJ1-6; V gene: TRBV7-9; CDR3 protein: CASSSEQVYNSPLHF; CDR3 DNA: TGTGCCAGCAGCTCCGAACAGGTGTATAATTCACCCCTCCACTTT
clone size: few; D gene: .; J gene: TRBJ1-5; V gene: TRBV11-2; CDR3 protein: CASSQDWSGSNQPQHF; CDR3 DNA: TGTGCCAGCAGCCAAGACTGGTCCGGGAGCAATCAGCCCCAGCATTTT
clone size: many; D gene: .; J gene: TRBJ1-1; V gene: TRBV7-9; CDR3 protein: CASSLDSLMNTEAFF; CDR3 DNA: TGTGCCAGCAGCTTAGACAGCCTAATGAACACTGAAGCTTTCTTT
clone size: .; D gene: .; J gene: TRBJ1-1; V gene: TRBV29-1; CDR3 protein: CSEWGQGLNTEAFF; CDR3 DNA: TGCAGTGAGTGGGGCCAGGGGCTGAACACTGAAGCTTTCTTT
clone size: .; D gene: .; J gene: TRBJ1-5; V gene: TRBV7-3; CDR3 protein: CASSSSPQHF; CDR3 DNA: TGTGCCAGCAGCTCCTCCCCCCAGCATTTT
clone size: .; D gene: .; J gene: TRBJ1-1; V gene: TRBV7-9; CDR3 protein: CASSIPLSEAFF; CDR3 DNA: TGTGCCAGCAGCATACCACTTTCTGAAGCTTTCTTT
clone size: .; D gene: TRBD2; J gene: TRBJ2-7; V gene: TRBV9; CDR3 protein: CASSVEASGSYEQYF; CDR3 DNA: TGTGCCAGCAGCGTAGAGGCTAGCGGTTCCTACGAGCAGTACTTC
clone size: many; D gene: .; J gene: TRBJ2-7; V gene: TRBV5-1; CDR3 protein: CASSLRASSYEQYF; CDR3 DNA: TGCGCCAGCAGCTTGCGGGCTAGCTCCTACGAGCAGTACTTC
clone size: many; D gene: .; J gene: TRBJ1-6; V gene: TRBV15; CDR3 protein: CATSRDRGNNSPLHF; CDR3 DNA: TGTGCCACCAGCAGAGATCGCGGAAATAATTCACCCCTCCACTTT
clone size: .; D gene: TRBD2; J gene: TRBJ2-7; V gene: TRBV6-1; CDR3 protein: CASSPGGLRAYEQYF; CDR3 DNA: TGTGCCAGCAGTCCGGGGGGGCTGAGGGCCTACGAGCAGTACTTC
clone size: .; D gene: TRBD2; J gene: TRBJ2-5; V gene: TRBV15; CDR3 protein: CATSRGFRTSGRWKTQYF; CDR3 DNA: TGTGCCACCAGCAGAGGCTTCAGGACTAGCGGGAGATGGAAGACCCAGTACTTC
clone size: .; D gene: .; J gene: TRBJ2-5; V gene: TRBV3-1; CDR3 protein: CASLLTGGETQYF; CDR3 DNA: TGTGCCAGCTTGCTTACCGGCGGAGAGACCCAGTACTTC